These 24 T cell receptor beta chains were all obtained from the same sample, sequenced in a study of blood T cells in healthy people across ages. A second PCR, run for about 6 to 11 cycles, used a sample-barcoded 5' primer plus a J-beta primer mix. TCRdb re-called the 5' RACE reads through MiXCR, storing one row per CDR3 protein. The sample lists under 1,000,000 distinct CDR3 sequences; under 40% were seen once. Sequencing was done on a sample of blood. The receptor source for this set is a man aged 18 to 29 in good health.

This clonotype was detected once. A much larger clone differs by one base, so this may be a read error. This chain uses TRBV29-1 with TRBJ2-3; maybe TRBD2 (6 bases). The CDR3 runs 13 residues. CDR1 and CDR2 (germline): SQVTM, ANQGSEA. V was clipped by 3 bases and J by 4 bases, with 11 bases between them. DNA for the CDR3: TGCAGCGTTGAGGCGGGGAATCCAGATACGCAGTATTTT. Amino acids: CSVEAGNPDTQYF.

The chain couples TRBV13 to TRBJ2-7; D might be TRBD2 (6 bases). CDR1 and CDR2 (germline): PRHDT, FYEKMQ (reference sequence). The CDR3 is made up of 14 amino acids. Trimming stripped 3 bases from V and 7 bases from J, with 16 bases between. The DNA of the CDR3 is TGTGCCAGCAGCTTGGAGGGTCAGGACAATGAGCAGTACTTC. It translates to CASSLEGQDNEQYF.

CDR3 nucleotides: TGTGCCAGCAGTTTAGGCAGGGTTGACTCGCCCCTCCACTTT. The encoded protein is CASSLGRVDSPLHF. V usage is TRBV12-3 or TRBV12-4 and J usage is TRBJ1-6, with a tentative D call TRBD1 (5 bases). V was shortened by 1 base and J by 13 bases, with 14 bases between the two germline ends. The CDR3 extends over 14 amino acids.

The genes are TRBV10-3 and TRBJ1-1; D gene ambiguous. Germline loops: CDR1 ENHRY, CDR2 SYGVKD. V lost 10 bases to trimming and J lost 3 bases, with 9 bases between them. The CDR3 has 11 residues. The CDR3 loop is CATTEYTEAFF. The CDR3, as DNA: TGTGCCACAACTGAGTACACTGAAGCTTTCTTT.

This clonotype was seen only a few times. This CDR3 is CASSTGTRGGGDTQYF. The CDR3 nucleotides are TGCGCCAGCAGCACCGGGACTAGGGGAGGAGGAGATACGCAGTATTTT. The chain links TRBV5-1 to TRBJ2-3; TRBD2 matches 8 bases. V was clipped by 4 bases and J by 5 bases; unmatched bases: 12. CDR3 length: 16 residues. The V gene's germline CDR1 is SGHRS and CDR2 YFSETQ. The full variable domain, completed using reference TRBV5-1 and TRBJ2-3, is KAGVTQTPRYLIKTRGQQVTLSCSPISGHRSVSWYQQTPGQGLQFLFEYFSETQRNKGNFPGRFSGRQFSNSRSEMNVSTLELGDSALYLCASSTGTRGGGDTQYFGPGTRLTVL.

This clonotype was recorded a few times. This sequence joins TRBV6-2 or TRBV6-3 and TRBJ2-1; D not resolved. V lost 3 bases and J 7 bases, leaving 7 bases between the germline ends. This CDR3 spans 12 amino acids. Germline CDR1 is MNHEY and CDR2 is SVGEGT. The CDR3 coding sequence is TGTGCCAGCAGTTATTTCGGGAATGAGCAGTTCTTC. It specifies CASSYFGNEQFF.

This chain joins TRBV5-1 and TRBJ2-3; 9 bases are a match to TRBD2. Germline assignment: CDR1 SGHRS and CDR2 YFSETQ. The CDR3 runs 16 residues. V lost 4 bases and J lost 1; bases outside the gene matches: 7. The CDR3 nucleotides read TGCGCCAGCAGCCTCAGAGCGGGGGGCCGCACAGATACGCAGTATTTT. Translation: CASSLRAGGRTDTQYF.

The chain uses TRBV12-3 or TRBV12-4 and TRBJ2-1, with 11 bases lining up with TRBD2. The CDR3 has 16 residues. Losses at the gene ends were 5 bases for V and 2 bases for J; bases not matched to a gene: 5. In nucleotides, the CDR3 is TGTGCCAGCAGTGCCCAACTAGCGGGGGCCTACAATGAGCAGTTCTTC. It yields the protein CASSAQLAGAYNEQFF.

This clonotype was seen repeatedly, ten times or more. The V call is TRBV20-1, the J call TRBJ2-1, with 7 bases that match TRBD2. Germline loops: CDR1 DFQATT, CDR2 SNEGSKA (reference sequence). This CDR3 spans 14 amino acids. Trimming cost V 4 bases and J 3 bases; bases outside gene matches: 6. CDR3 region: CSATSGSLYNEQFF. The DNA for the CDR3 is TGCAGTGCTACTAGCGGCTCCCTCTACAATGAGCAGTTCTTC.

The chain couples TRBV7-2 to TRBJ1-2; a weak D match, TRBD1 (5 bases). The germline V gene encodes CDR1 SGHTA and CDR2 FQGNSA. V shed 5 bases and J shed 3 bases, with 13 bases lying between them. The CDR3 sequence is 14 residues long. CDR3: CASSRPGTDYGYTF. CDR3 nucleotide sequence: TGTGCCAGCAGCCGTCCCGGGACCGACTATGGCTACACCTTC.

The chain links TRBV21-1 to TRBJ2-7. TRBV21-1 is shown as a pseudogene. The CDR3 is 12 amino acids. The CDR3, as DNA: TGTGCCCCCTTGCCTTATGGTTACGAGCAGTACTTC. Protein: CAPLPYGYEQYF.

V and J are TRBV4-2 and TRBJ1-4; possible D gene TRBD1, 6 bases. The CDR3 is 17 amino acids. The germline V gene encodes CDR1 LGHNA and CDR2 YNFKEQ. Trimming stripped 0 bases from V and 5 bases from J, with 16 bases between. DNA for the CDR3: TGTGCCAGCAGCCAAGAAGTACAGGGACATGGGAATGAAAAACTGTTTTTT. Its translation is CASSQEVQGHGNEKLFF.

This clonotype turned up a few times. This chain uses TRBV20-1 with TRBJ1-1; perhaps TRBD1 as D (5 bases). This CDR3 contains 14 residues. The ends were cut back, 0 bases at V and 4 bases at J, with 12 bases in the middle. The germline V gene encodes CDR1 DFQATT and CDR2 SNEGSKA (reference sequence). The CDR3 DNA is TGCAGTGCTAGAGACGGGGGTGTGAGCACTGAAGCTTTCTTT. Residues: CSARDGGVSTEAFF.

This clonotype appeared once. The chain recombines TRBV25-1 with TRBJ2-7, with 7 bases fitting TRBD2. Germline values: CDR1 MGHDK, CDR2 SYGVNS. The CDR3 covers 15 residues. V lost 6 bases, J lost 4 bases, and 12 bases stayed unmatched. The CDR3 spells CASSDTGTTEYEQYF. CDR3 nucleotides: TGTGCCAGCAGCGACACCGGGACTACCGAATACGAGCAGTACTTC.

This clonotype was detected a few times. The chain is built from TRBV7-9 and TRBJ2-7, with a possible D match to TRBD1 (6 bases). The V end was cut by 5 bases, the J end by 7 bases, with 12 bases between. The germline V gene has CDR1 SEHNR and CDR2 FQNEAQ (reference sequence). The CDR3 sequence is 12 residues long. CDR3 DNA sequence: TGTGCCAGCAGCCTTGGACAGACGGAGCAGTACTTC. Translating gives CASSLGQTEQYF. Drawing the rest from reference TRBV7-9 and TRBJ2-7, the complete variable domain is DTGVSQNPRHKITKRGQNVTFRCDPISEHNRLYWYRQTLGQGPEFLTYFQNEAQLEKSRLLSDRFSAERPKGSFSTLEIQRTEQGDSAMYLCASSLGQTEQYFGPGTRLTVT.

The chain carries TRBV25-1 and TRBJ2-5, with D perhaps matching TRBD1 or TRBD2 (5 bases each). CDR1 and CDR2 from the germline V gene are MGHDK and SYGVNS. The CDR3 extends over 11 amino acids. The V gene lost 4 bases and the J gene lost 11 bases, with 11 bases spanning the gap. The CDR3 spells CASSGGWGQYF. Written as DNA, the CDR3 is TGTGCCAGCAGTGGGGGATGGGGGCAGTACTTC.

About this clonotype: The junction shows a germline mismatch at one end, possibly a read error. The gene calls are TRBV12-3 or TRBV12-4 and TRBJ2-4; D is unclear. The J call is doubtful: the DNA matches TRBJ2-7 better. The CDR3 totals 12 residues. CDR3 loop: CANSLHSYEQYF. The CDR3 coding sequence is TGTGCCAACAGTTTACACTCCTACGAGCAGTACTTC.

This clonotype was recorded many times. The rearrangement links TRBV5-1 to TRBJ2-7, with D perhaps given as TRBD1 or TRBD2 (6 bases each). The V end lost 0 bases, the J end lost 2 bases, and 12 bases lay between the germline ends. The CDR3 sequence is 15 residues long. Germline V lookup: CDR1 SGHRS, CDR2 YFSETQ. CDR3 residues: CASSLGQGGTYEQYF. In DNA form, the CDR3 reads TGCGCCAGCAGCTTGGGGCAAGGGGGGACCTACGAGCAGTACTTC.

The rearrangement links TRBV2 to TRBJ2-5; D is possibly TRBD2 (6 bases). The CDR3 runs to 15 residues. From germline, CDR1 is SNHLY and CDR2 FYNNEI. V was cut by 7 bases and J by 2 bases, with 17 bases left in between. The CDR3 coding sequence is TGTGCCAGCACCGAGATACGGGGGAGACAAGAGACCCAGTACTTC. Amino acid sequence: CASTEIRGRQETQYF.

This clonotype showed up just once. Relative to the germline gene, one junction end is altered; a read error may explain this. The V gene is TRBV12-3 or TRBV12-4, the J gene TRBJ2-7; D might be TRBD2 (6 bases). This CDR3 has 14 residues. The chain's CDR3 is CVSSFEGRSDEQYF. The CDR3 DNA follows: TGTGTCAGCAGTTTTGAGGGGAGGTCCGACGAGCAATACTTC.

The rearrangement uses TRBV5-1 and TRBJ2-1; weak D call: TRBD1 (6 bases). V lost 2 bases to trimming and J lost 6 bases, with 18 bases between them. Germline loops: CDR1 SGHRS, CDR2 YFSETQ. The CDR3 is 16 amino acids. The CDR3 reads CASSFSGPGAPNEQFF. In nucleotides, the CDR3 is TGCGCCAGCAGCTTCTCTGGGCCAGGGGCCCCCAATGAGCAGTTCTTC.

This clonotype was observed a few times. The chain couples TRBV4-2 to TRBJ1-4, with D maybe TRBD1 (5 bases). The CDR3 runs 17 residues. The germline V gene encodes CDR1 LGHNA and CDR2 YNFKEQ. Trimming left V 1 base short and J 6 bases short, with 18 bases between. CDR3 protein: CASSQVRDLLEDEKLFF. The DNA of the CDR3 is TGTGCCAGCAGCCAAGTGAGGGACCTCCTAGAGGATGAAAAACTGTTTTTT.

The chain carries TRBV2 and TRBJ1-1; D is unresolved. Deletions cut 4 bases from V and 1 base from J, with 10 bases between. This CDR3 is 14 amino acids long. Germline CDR1 reads SNHLY; CDR2 reads FYNNEI. The CDR3 region is CASSGEGTNTEAFF. The DNA for the CDR3 is TGTGCCAGCAGTGGGGAGGGAACGAACACTGAAGCTTTCTTT.

This clonotype turned up a few times. This chain connects TRBV18 to TRBJ1-1, with D hard to call. With 5 bases removed from V and 2 bases from J, the gap between germline ends came to 9 bases. The CDR3 contains 13 residues. Germline assignment: CDR1 KGHSH and CDR2 LQKENI. Here the CDR3 DNA reads TGTGCCAGCTCAACAAACTCAAACACTGAAGCTTTCTTT. Protein product: CASSTNSNTEAFF. The complete variable domain, with remaining parts taken from reference TRBV18 and TRBJ1-1, reads NAGVMQNPRHLVRRRGQEARLRCSPMKGHSHVYWYRQLPEEGLKFMVYLQKENIIDESGMPKERFSAEFPKEGPSILRIQQVVRGDSAAYFCASSTNSNTEAFFGQGTRLTVV.